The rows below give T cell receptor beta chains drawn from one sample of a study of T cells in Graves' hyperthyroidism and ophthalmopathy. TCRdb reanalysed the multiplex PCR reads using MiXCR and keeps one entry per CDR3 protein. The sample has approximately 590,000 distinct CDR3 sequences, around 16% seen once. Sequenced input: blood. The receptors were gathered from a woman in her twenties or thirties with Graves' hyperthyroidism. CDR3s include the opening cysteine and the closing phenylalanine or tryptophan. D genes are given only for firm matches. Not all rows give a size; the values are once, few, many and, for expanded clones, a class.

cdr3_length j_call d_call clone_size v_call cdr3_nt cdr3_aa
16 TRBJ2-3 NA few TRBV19 TGTGCCAGTAGTATCGATGGCGGGAACTTAGCAGATACGCAGTATTTT CASSIDGGNLADTQYF
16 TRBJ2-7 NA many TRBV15 TGTGCCACCAGCAGAGAATGGGGAGGCCATTCCTACGAGCAGTACTTC CATSREWGGHSYEQYF
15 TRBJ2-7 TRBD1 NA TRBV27 TGTGCCAGCAGTACCTACCGGGACAGAGCCTACGAGCAGTACTTC CASSTYRDRAYEQYF
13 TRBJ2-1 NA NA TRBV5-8 TGTGCCAGACAGGAGGGGCCCTACAATGAGCAGTTCTTC CARQEGPYNEQFF
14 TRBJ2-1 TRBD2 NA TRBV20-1 TGCAGTGCTAGTTTCCAGGCGGGAGCCCATGAGCAGTTCTTC CSASFQAGAHEQFF
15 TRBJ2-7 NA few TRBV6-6 TGTGCCAGCAGTTACCGGGGTGAGGTGGCCTACGAGCAGTACTTC CASSYRGEVAYEQYF
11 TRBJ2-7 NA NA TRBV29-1 TGCAGCGTTGGGTTCTCGTACGAGCAGTACTTC CSVGFSYEQYF
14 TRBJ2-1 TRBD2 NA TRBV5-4 TGTGCCAGCAGGACACTAGCGGGGTCCAATGAGCAGTTCTTC CASRTLAGSNEQFF
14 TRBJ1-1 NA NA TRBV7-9 TGTGCCAGCAGCCTGGGACTGGCGAACACTGAAGCTTTCTTT CASSLGLANTEAFF
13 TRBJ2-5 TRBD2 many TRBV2 TGTGCCAGCTCGCCGGGACTAGCGGGATATGAGTACTTC CASSPGLAGYEYF
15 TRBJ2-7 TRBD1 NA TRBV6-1 TGTGCCAGCAGTAAAACGGGACAGGGACGATACGAGCAGTACTTC CASSKTGQGRYEQYF
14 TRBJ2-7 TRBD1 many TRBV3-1 TGTGCCAGCAGCATTCGGACAGGGGGCTACGAGCAGTACTTC CASSIRTGGYEQYF
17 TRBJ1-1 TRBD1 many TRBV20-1 TGCAGTGCTAGCCCCTTCGGACAGGGGGGCTGGGACACTGAAGCTTTCTTT CSASPFGQGGWDTEAFF
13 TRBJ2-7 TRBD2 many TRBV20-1 TGCAGTGCCCAACTAGCGCAAACCTACGAGCAGTACTTC CSAQLAQTYEQYF
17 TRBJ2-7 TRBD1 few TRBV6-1 TGTGCCAGCAGTCCCCACCTACTCGGGACAGGGCAATACGAGCAGTACTTC CASSPHLLGTGQYEQYF